The 10 T cell receptor beta chains listed next were all sequenced from one sample in a study of Ad26.COV2.S vaccination and SARS-CoV-2 variants. Sample treatment: 15 to 20 received Ad26.COV2.S at low or high dose, single or two shots; roughly 5 received placebo; per-sample allocation not given. The samples were gathered on day 63 after the first injection of vaccine or placebo. Some clones are missing from TCRdb's copy, which holds only in-frame ones; the method was immunoSEQ multiplex PCR. This table has around 320,000 clones, approximately 80% appearing once. The sequenced sample was peripheral blood, obtained in a trial of Ad26.COV2.S vaccine versus placebo. Receptors were obtained from a person aged 18 to 59 who received the Ad26.COV2.S COVID-19 vaccine or a placebo.

This chain joins TRBV10-3 and TRBJ1-1; perhaps TRBD1 as D (5 bases). This CDR3 is built from 16 residues. The germline V and J ends were trimmed by 4 bases and 6 bases, with 21 bases remaining between them. Germline CDR1 ENHRY, CDR2 SYGVKD. This CDR3 reads CAISGLLARDDPEAFF. As DNA, the CDR3 is TGTGCCATCAGTGGTCTCTTGGCCAGGGATGACCCTGAAGCTTTCTTT.

The chain couples TRBV6-4 to TRBJ1-2; D uncertain. The germline CDR1 and CDR2 sequences are MRHNA and SNTAGT. This CDR3 has 11 residues. Trimming pared 0 bases from V and 5 bases from J, leaving 1 base between. CDR3 sequence reads: CASSDSYGYTF. As DNA, the CDR3 is TGTGCCAGCAGTGACTCGTATGGCTACACCTTC.

This rearrangement joins TRBV15 to TRBJ1-2; tentatively, D is TRBD1 (5 bases). Germline loops: CDR1 LNHNV, CDR2 YYDKDF (reference sequence). The V end was cut by 0 bases, the J end by 2 bases, with 22 bases between. The CDR3 consists of 19 residues. CDR3: CATSRDSALIRAGNYGYTF. As DNA, the CDR3 is TGTGCCACCAGCAGAGATTCCGCTCTTATCAGGGCGGGGAACTATGGCTACACCTTC.

The V gene is TRBV20-1, the J gene TRBJ2-7; a weak D match, TRBD2 (5 bases). The CDR3 loop spans 16 amino acids. Germline V gene lookup returns CDR1 DFQATT and CDR2 SNEGSKA (reference sequence). Trimming removed 3 bases from V and 3 bases from J, with 21 bases in between. The CDR3 spells CSASVLSSTRGYEQYF. The CDR3 DNA follows: TGCAGTGCTAGTGTCCTCTCTTCTACCCGGGGCTACGAGCAGTACTTC.

CDR3 sequence reads: CASSEPGQITGELFF. Written as DNA, the CDR3 is TGTGCCAGCAGCGAACCGGGACAGATCACCGGGGAGCTGTTTTTT. This chain uses TRBV5-4 with TRBJ2-2, with 7 bases identical to TRBD1. Trimming cost V 4 bases and J 4 bases; bases outside gene matches: 7. The germline CDR1 and CDR2 sequences are SGHNT and YYREEE (reference sequence). The CDR3 sequence is 15 residues long.

This sequence joins TRBV9 and TRBJ2-3; 8 bases fit TRBD2. The CDR3 is made up of 14 amino acids. The germline V gene encodes CDR1 SGDLS and CDR2 YYNGEE. V gave up 1 base and J gave up 6 bases; unmatched junction bases: 4. The CDR3 here is CASSVIGGADTQYF. For the CDR3, the DNA is TGTGCCAGCAGCGTAATCGGGGGGGCGGATACGCAGTATTTT.

This chain joins TRBV18 and TRBJ2-5; no definite D call. This CDR3 spans 15 amino acids. The V and J ends lost 0 bases and 1 base respectively, with 9 bases between them. The V gene's germline CDR1 is KGHSH and CDR2 LQKENI. The CDR3 reads CASSPPWPSQETQYF. In DNA form, the CDR3 reads TGTGCCAGCTCACCACCGTGGCCCAGCCAAGAGACCCAGTACTTC.

The J gene is TRBJ2-6, the V gene TRBV21-1. TRBV21-1 is designated a pseudogene. The CDR3 is 24 residues long. CDR3 residues: CASSKVNGFRGLLPESSGANVLTF. The CDR3 nucleotides read TGTGCCAGCAGCAAAGTGAATGGATTTCGGGGCTTATTACCCGAGAGCTCTGGGGCCAACGTCCTGACTTTC.

This chain links TRBV10-3 with TRBJ1-2; D remains unclear. Per the germline V gene, CDR1 is ENHRY and CDR2 is SYGVKD. V lost 1 base, J lost 2 bases, and 5 bases lay in between. This CDR3 is 13 amino acids long. For the CDR3, the DNA is TGTGCCATCAGTGAGTACGAAAACTATGGCTACACCTTC. As protein: CAISEYENYGYTF.

The J gene is TRBJ2-1, the V gene TRBV24-1; 11 bases agree with TRBD2. The germline V gene encodes CDR1 KGHDR and CDR2 SFDVKD. V gave up 10 bases and J gave up 4 bases; unmatched junction bases: 5. The CDR3 runs 14 residues. In nucleotides, the CDR3 is TGTGCCACGGGGACTAGCGGAGCTTACAATGAGCAGTTCTTC. Translation: CATGTSGAYNEQFF.